This TCR beta chain was profiled in a study of cytomegalovirus exposure and HLA in healthy donors. A multiplex PCR was run with 60 Vbeta primers and 13 Jbeta primers. Profiled with immunoSEQ multiplex PCR; TCRdb holds only in-frame clones, not every one. The table has about 160,000 clones, over 70% seen once. Regarding the study as a whole: Later analysis demonstrated an association between a missense DCLRE1C variant and TCR beta V- and J-gene trimming. Researchers counted around 160 TCR beta chains as cytomegalovirus-associated. In vitro experiments confirmed that a few CMV-associated chains were specific for CMV antigens.

About this clone: Antigen unknown.

Donors were nominally healthy when sampled, though unrecorded immune exposures were likely. The sequencing sample was made of PBMCs. This clonotype was sampled from a woman younger than 30 in good health and CMV-seronegative.

Written as DNA, the CDR3 is TGTGCCAGCAGCTTAGCGACAGGGGGAAGTGGCTACACCTTC. Translation: CASSLATGGSGYTF. V and J are TRBV7-8 and TRBJ1-2; TRBD1 matches 9 bases. The germline gives CDR1 SGHVS, CDR2 FQNEAQ. The junction had 3 bases not matched to a gene; V was cut back by 0 bases and J by 7 bases. The CDR3 loop spans 14 amino acids.